Below are 13 T cell receptor beta chains sequenced from a single sample in a study of post-analysis software for immune sequencing data. These TCRs' antigens remain unknown. The study, taken as a whole, reports: Elevated frequency relative to controls characterized roughly five TRBV segments in patients, TRBV5-6, TRBV5-1 and TRBV20-1 among them.

Every TCR beta cDNA library bore unique molecular identifiers. MiXCR, applied by TCRdb to the PCR reads, yields one record per CDR3 protein. The sample includes about 770,000 distinct CDR3 sequences, approximately 44% seen only once; the top ten take roughly 4.9%. The sample comprised blood. The source of these receptors is a girl between 10 and 17 years old with multiple sclerosis.

The chain links TRBV30 to TRBJ2-1, with TRBD2 matching 7 bases. The V segment lost 4 bases and the J segment 5 bases; nucleotides outside the gene matches: 8. The germline gives CDR1 GTSNPN, CDR2 SVGIG (reference sequence). The CDR3 loop spans 14 amino acids. The CDR3 nucleotides are TGTGCCTGGAACCCTGGGGCGGGAGACAATGAGCAGTTCTTC. Translating gives CAWNPGAGDNEQFF.

DNA of the CDR3: TGTGCCAGCAGTCCACCGCTAGGCGCTAGCGGGGGCTACGAGCAGTACTTC. Translated, it gives CASSPPLGASGGYEQYF. This chain connects TRBV2 to TRBJ2-7; 10 bases are shared with TRBD2. J gave up 3 bases and V 5 bases, and 13 bases lay outside the gene matches. Per germline, CDR1 SNHLY and CDR2 FYNNEI. CDR3 length: 17 amino acids. The full variable domain, rest sourced from reference TRBV2 and TRBJ2-7, is EPEVTQTPSHQVTQMGQEVILRCVPISNHLYFYWYRQILGQKVEFLVSFYNNEISEKSEIFDDQFSVERPDGSNFTLKIRSTKLEDSAMYFCASSPPLGASGGYEQYFGPGTRLTVT.

The rearrangement joins TRBV7-9 to TRBJ2-7; 8 positions match TRBD2. Germline V CDR1 and CDR2: SEHNR, FQNEAQ (reference sequence). V was pared by 6 bases and J by 5 bases, with 6 bases of the junction left unmatched. The CDR3 loop spans 13 amino acids. The DNA for the CDR3 is TGTGCCAGCAGACCATCGGGGGGGCACGAGCAGTACTTC. It codes for CASRPSGGHEQYF.

This sequence joins TRBV29-1 and TRBJ1-2, with D perhaps TRBD1 (5 bases). Trimming removed 4 bases from V and 7 bases from J, with 13 bases in between. The CDR3 loop spans 12 amino acids. The germline V gene has CDR1 SQVTM and CDR2 ANQGSEA. The CDR3 region is CSVGVGVSGYTF. CDR3 coding DNA: TGCAGCGTTGGGGTGGGGGTGAGTGGCTACACCTTC. The full variable domain, rest sourced from reference TRBV29-1 and TRBJ1-2, is SAVISQKPSRDICQRGTSLTIQCQVDSQVTMMFWYRQQPGQSLTLIATANQGSEATYESGFVIDKFPISRPNLTFSTLTVSNMSPEDSSIYLCSVGVGVSGYTFGSGTRLTVV.

The chain combines TRBV6-2 or TRBV6-3 with TRBJ1-5; 7 bases fit TRBD1. The junction had 12 bases not matched to a gene; V was cut back by 5 bases and J by 5 bases. Germline loops: CDR1 MNHEY, CDR2 SVGEGT. The CDR3 runs 16 residues. CDR3 residues: CASSNVDRSDYQPQHF. CDR3 in DNA: TGTGCCAGCAGTAACGTGGACAGGTCTGACTATCAGCCCCAGCATTTT.

This clonotype was seen a handful of times. This chain uses TRBV6-1 with TRBJ2-7; 8 bases match TRBD1. After removal of 2 bases from V and 3 bases from J, the junction contained 6 bases not matched to a gene. CDR3 length: 15 residues. Germline V gene data show CDR1 as MNHNS and CDR2 as SASEGT. CDR3 in amino acids: CASSERITGGYEQYF. The CDR3 nucleotides read TGTGCCAGCAGTGAAAGGATCACAGGGGGCTACGAGCAGTACTTC.

The chain carries TRBV7-2 and TRBJ2-5, with D uncertain. The V gene lost 2 bases and the J gene lost 5 bases, with 12 bases spanning the gap. There are 14 residues in the CDR3. The germline gives CDR1 SGHTA, CDR2 FQGNSA. The CDR3 loop is CASSLSPQLETQYF. The CDR3 DNA reads TGTGCCAGCAGCTTAAGCCCCCAGTTGGAGACCCAGTACTTC.

The chain uses TRBV20-1 and TRBJ1-1; no clear D gene. The V end was cut by 1 base, the J end by 1 base, with 13 bases between. The CDR3 extends over 15 amino acids. Germline values: CDR1 DFQATT, CDR2 SNEGSKA (reference sequence). This chain's CDR3 is CSARGVRRPNTEAFF. The CDR3, as DNA: TGCAGTGCTAGAGGAGTGAGACGCCCGAACACTGAAGCTTTCTTT.

The chain is built from TRBV5-1 and TRBJ2-5; D remains ambiguous. V lost 5 bases to trimming and J lost 2 bases, with 13 bases between them. The germline V gene encodes CDR1 SGHRS and CDR2 YFSETQ. The CDR3 loop spans 14 amino acids. The DNA for the CDR3 is TGCGCCAGCAGACCACAGAGCACTCAAGAGACCCAGTACTTC. It specifies CASRPQSTQETQYF.

This clonotype was seen a handful of times. The chain links TRBV12-3 or TRBV12-4 to TRBJ2-3; 7 bases match TRBD2. The CDR3 totals 14 residues. J lost 6 bases, V lost 7 bases, and 10 bases had no gene match. CDR3 residues: CASMLAGELDTQYF. DNA for the CDR3: TGTGCCAGCATGTTGGCGGGAGAGTTGGATACGCAGTATTTT.

This clonotype came up a few times. The V and J genes are TRBV5-1 and TRBJ2-7; TRBD1 aligns across 9 bases. From germline, CDR1 is SGHRS and CDR2 YFSETQ. The CDR3 spans 15 residues. The V and J ends lost 4 bases and 3 bases, in that order; junction bases with no gene match: 8. DNA of the CDR3: TGCGCCAGCAGCCACCCGGGACAGGGCATCTACGAGCAGTACTTC. It specifies CASSHPGQGIYEQYF.

This clonotype was recorded only once. This chain joins TRBV6-1 and TRBJ2-3; D gene uncertain. The CDR3 is 12 residues long. Looked up from germline, CDR1 is MNHNS and CDR2 is SASEGT. V gave up 2 bases and J gave up 14 bases, with 14 bases separating them. CDR3 sequence: CASSETPKVPYF. The CDR3 DNA is TGTGCCAGCAGTGAAACCCCAAAGGTTCCGTATTTT.

V gene TRBV9 combines with J gene TRBJ1-2, with D perhaps TRBD1 (5 bases). Trimming stripped 4 bases from V and 9 bases from J, with 16 bases between. There are 13 residues in the CDR3. The germline gives CDR1 SGDLS, CDR2 YYNGEE. The CDR3 loop is CASSLRDPDRYTF. CDR3 sequence (DNA): TGTGCCAGCAGCCTCAGGGACCCGGATCGCTACACCTTC.